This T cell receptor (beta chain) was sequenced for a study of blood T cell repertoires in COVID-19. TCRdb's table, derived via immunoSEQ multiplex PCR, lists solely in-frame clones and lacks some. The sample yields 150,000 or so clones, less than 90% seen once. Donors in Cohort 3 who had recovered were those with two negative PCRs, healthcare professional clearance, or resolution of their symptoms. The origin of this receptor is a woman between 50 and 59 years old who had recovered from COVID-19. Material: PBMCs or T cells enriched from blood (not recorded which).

The CDR3 region is CASRPTDLEAFF. The CDR3 coding sequence is TGTGCAAGTCGGCCGACAGACCTAGAAGCTTTCTTT. The J gene is TRBJ1-1, the V gene TRBV12-2; TRBD1, the table's D call, lacks a check against the DNA. TRBV12-2 is a pseudogene. The CDR3 consists of 12 residues.